Listed below are T cell receptor beta chains from one sample, sequenced in a study of early T cells in non-severe SARS-CoV-2 infection. MiXCR, applied by TCRdb to the 5' RACE reads, yields one record per CDR3 protein. Counted here are around 57,000 distinct CDR3 sequences, over 4.5% occurring once; the ten biggest clones make up 3% to 3.5%. This specimen was whole blood, taken at baseline. The source is an adult who was a healthcare worker with PCR-confirmed SARS-CoV-2 infection or an uninfected control (not recorded which). Both conserved end residues are part of each CDR3. A D gene is named only where the DNA matches it firmly. Clone size is given for some rows only: seen once, a few or many times, or a class if the clone is expanded.

TRBJ2-5 - few TRBV27 CASRAWSLHGEETQYF TGTGCCAGCAGGGCCTGGAGTCTACACGGCGAAGAGACCCAGTACTTC
TRBJ2-7 - - TRBV27 CASSYSYGDQGHEQYF TGTGCCAGCAGTTACTCGTACGGGGACCAGGGCCACGAGCAGTACTTC
TRBJ2-6 - many TRBV20-1 CSARDPSGANVLTF TGCAGTGCTAGAGACCCCTCTGGGGCCAACGTCCTGACTTTC
TRBJ2-3 - - TRBV5-4 CASSLELLGTDTQYF TGTGCCAGCAGCTTGGAACTTCTGGGTACAGATACGCAGTATTTT
TRBJ1-2 TRBD1 - TRBV28 CASSLGTGGYGYTF TGTGCCAGCAGTTTGGGGACAGGGGGCTATGGCTACACCTTC
TRBJ2-1 - many TRBV11-1 CASSLAGGNEQFF TGTGCCAGCAGCTTAGCTGGGGGGAATGAGCAGTTCTTC
TRBJ1-5 - many TRBV20-1 CSARDVQGGNQPQHF TGCAGTGCTAGAGATGTCCAGGGCGGCAATCAGCCCCAGCATTTT
TRBJ2-3 - few TRBV7-2 CASSLDFYTDTQYF TGTGCCAGCAGCTTAGACTTTTACACAGATACGCAGTATTTT
TRBJ1-1 TRBD1 many TRBV6-6 CASSFGQGRNTEAFF TGTGCCAGCAGTTTCGGACAGGGGAGGAACACTGAAGCTTTCTTT
TRBJ1-5 - - TRBV5-5 CASSLTINQPQHF TGTGCCAGCAGCTTGACCATTAATCAGCCCCAGCATTTT
TRBJ2-2 TRBD2 many TRBV7-2 CASSLWGTITGELFF TGTGCCAGCAGCTTATGGGGGACTATCACCGGGGAGCTGTTTTTT
TRBJ2-5 - many TRBV5-6 CASSPTYNAYQETQYF TGTGCCAGCAGCCCTACTTACAACGCGTACCAAGAGACCCAGTACTTC
TRBJ2-1 TRBD2 many TRBV24-1 CATSETLAVDYNEQFF TGTGCCACCAGTGAGACCCTAGCGGTCGACTACAATGAGCAGTTCTTC
TRBJ2-5 TRBD2 many TRBV9 CASSGEGQETQYF TGTGCCAGCAGCGGGGAGGGACAAGAGACCCAGTACTTC
TRBJ1-5 TRBD1 many TRBV19 CASSARQGGYQPQHF TGTGCCAGTAGTGCACGACAGGGTGGCTATCAGCCCCAGCATTTT
TRBJ2-1 - many TRBV6-1 CASSPGLSGNEQFF TGTGCCAGCAGTCCCGGACTCTCTGGGAATGAGCAGTTCTTC